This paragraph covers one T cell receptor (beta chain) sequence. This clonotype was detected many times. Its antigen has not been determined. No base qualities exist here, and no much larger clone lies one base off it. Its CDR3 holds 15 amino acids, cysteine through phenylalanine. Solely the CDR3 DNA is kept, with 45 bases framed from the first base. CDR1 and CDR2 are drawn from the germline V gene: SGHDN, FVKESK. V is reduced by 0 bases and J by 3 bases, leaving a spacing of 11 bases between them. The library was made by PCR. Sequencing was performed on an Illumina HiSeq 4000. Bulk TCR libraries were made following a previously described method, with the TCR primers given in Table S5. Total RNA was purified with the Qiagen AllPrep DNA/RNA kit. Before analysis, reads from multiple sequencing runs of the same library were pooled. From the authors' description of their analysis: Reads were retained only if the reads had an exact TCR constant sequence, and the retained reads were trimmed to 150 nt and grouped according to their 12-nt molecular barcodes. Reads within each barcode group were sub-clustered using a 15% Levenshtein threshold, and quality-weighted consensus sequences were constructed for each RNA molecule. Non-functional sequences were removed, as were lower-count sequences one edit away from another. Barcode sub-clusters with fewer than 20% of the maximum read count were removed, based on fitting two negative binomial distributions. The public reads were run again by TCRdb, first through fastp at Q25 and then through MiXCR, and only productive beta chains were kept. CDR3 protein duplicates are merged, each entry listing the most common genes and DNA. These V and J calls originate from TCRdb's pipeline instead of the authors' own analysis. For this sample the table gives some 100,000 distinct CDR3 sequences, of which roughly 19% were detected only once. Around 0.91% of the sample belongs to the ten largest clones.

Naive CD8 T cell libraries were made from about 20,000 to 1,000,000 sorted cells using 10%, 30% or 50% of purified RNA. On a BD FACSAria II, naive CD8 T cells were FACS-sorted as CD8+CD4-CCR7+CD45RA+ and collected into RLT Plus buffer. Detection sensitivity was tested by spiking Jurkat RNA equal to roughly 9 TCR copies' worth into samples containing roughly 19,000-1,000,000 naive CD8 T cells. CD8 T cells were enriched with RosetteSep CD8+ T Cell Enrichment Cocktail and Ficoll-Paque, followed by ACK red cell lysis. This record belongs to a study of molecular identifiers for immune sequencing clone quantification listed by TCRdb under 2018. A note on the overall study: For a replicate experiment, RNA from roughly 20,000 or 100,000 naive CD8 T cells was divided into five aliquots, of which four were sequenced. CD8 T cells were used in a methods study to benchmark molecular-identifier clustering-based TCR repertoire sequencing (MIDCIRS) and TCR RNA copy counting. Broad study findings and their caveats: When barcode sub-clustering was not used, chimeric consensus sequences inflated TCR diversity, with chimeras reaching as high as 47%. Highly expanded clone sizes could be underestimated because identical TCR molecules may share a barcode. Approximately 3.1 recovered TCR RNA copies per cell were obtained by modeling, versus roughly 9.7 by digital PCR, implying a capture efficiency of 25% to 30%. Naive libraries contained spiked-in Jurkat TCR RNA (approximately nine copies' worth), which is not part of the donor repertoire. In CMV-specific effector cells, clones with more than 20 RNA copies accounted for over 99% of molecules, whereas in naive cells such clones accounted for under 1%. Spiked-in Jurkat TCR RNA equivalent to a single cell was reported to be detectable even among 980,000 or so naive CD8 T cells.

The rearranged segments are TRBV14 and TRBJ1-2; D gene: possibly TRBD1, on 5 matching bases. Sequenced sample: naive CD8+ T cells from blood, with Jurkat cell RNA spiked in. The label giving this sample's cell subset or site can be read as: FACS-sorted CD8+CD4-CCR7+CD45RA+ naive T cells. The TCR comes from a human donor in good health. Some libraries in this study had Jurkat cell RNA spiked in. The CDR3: CASSQDLGRDYGYTF. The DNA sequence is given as TGTGCCAGCAGCCAAGATCTAGGCAGGGACTATGGCTACACCTTC.